The 26 T cell receptor beta chains below all came from one sample that was sequenced in a study of CD8 T cells in Susac syndrome. The RNA input was roughly 0.45 to 1 ug, and it was reverse transcribed with random hexamers. MiXCR, run by TCRdb on the immunoSEQ multiplex PCR reads, gives a single entry per CDR3 protein. Of 20,000 or so distinct CDR3 sequences in the sample, about 95% were seen once. The sample taken for sequencing was CD8+ T cells from PBMCs. All receptors derive from a human donor in good health.

V is TRBV28 and J is TRBJ2-1; TRBD2 aligns across 11 bases. V shed 3 bases, J shed 9 bases, and the junction held 4 bases outside the gene matches. CDR3 length: 14 residues. Germline lookup yields CDR1 MDHEN and CDR2 SYDVKM. This CDR3 reads CASSFGTSGGEQFF. The CDR3 DNA reads as TGTGCCAGCAGTTTTGGGACTAGCGGTGGTGAGCAGTTCTTC.

J is TRBJ2-7 and V is TRBV7-9; D gene ambiguous. This CDR3 has 15 amino acids. Germline V gene lookup returns CDR1 SEHNR and CDR2 FQNEAQ (reference sequence). V shed 1 base and J shed 3 bases, with 13 bases lying between them. CDR3 nucleotides: TGTGCCAGCAGCTTAGGCCTGGGGTCCTTCTACGAGCAGTACGTC. It translates to CASSLGLGSFYEQYV.

This chain uses TRBV7-8 with TRBJ2-1, with D maybe TRBD2 (6 bases). The germline CDR1 and CDR2 sequences are SGHVS and FQNEAQ. V dropped 4 bases and J dropped 2 bases, with 15 bases sitting between them. The CDR3 totals 16 residues. As DNA, the CDR3 is TGTGCCAGCAGCTATAGGACTACATTCCCCTACAATGAGCAGTTCTTC. It is translated as CASSYRTTFPYNEQFF. The whole variable domain, remainder taken from reference TRBV7-8 and TRBJ2-1, is GAGVSQSPRYKVAKRGQDVALRCDPISGHVSLFWYQQALGQGPEFLTYFQNEAQLDKSGLPSDRFFAERPEGSVSTLKIQRTQQEDSAVYLCASSYRTTFPYNEQFFGPGTRLTVL.

This clonotype was counted a few times. This sequence joins TRBV3-1 and TRBJ2-1; D perhaps matches TRBD2 (5 bases). CDR1 is LGHDT, CDR2 YNNKEL, per germline (reference sequence). The V gene lost 1 base and the J gene lost 4 bases, with 14 bases spanning the gap. The CDR3 contains 16 residues. The CDR3 here is CASSQVASGPYNEQFF. The CDR3 DNA follows: TGTGCCAGCAGCCAAGTCGCCAGCGGCCCGTACAATGAGCAGTTCTTC.

V and J are TRBV19 and TRBJ2-1; 9 nucleotides align to TRBD2. V shed 6 bases and J 3 bases; nucleotides not matched to a gene: 9. Germline loops: CDR1 LNHDA, CDR2 SQIVND (reference sequence). The CDR3 runs to 16 residues. DNA for the CDR3: TGTGCCAGTAGGGCCCCCGGGACTAGCAACTACAATGAGCAGTTCTTC. Its protein is CASRAPGTSNYNEQFF.

The genes are TRBV5-1 and TRBJ2-2, with D hard to call. The germline V and J ends were trimmed by 4 bases and 2 bases, with 15 bases remaining between them. This CDR3 region has 16 residues. The germline CDR1 and CDR2 sequences are SGHRS and YFSETQ. CDR3 loop: CASSPGPTPNTGELFF. In DNA, the CDR3 is TGCGCCAGCAGCCCGGGTCCGACTCCCAACACCGGGGAGCTGTTTTTT.

This chain connects TRBV4-1 to TRBJ2-7, with D perhaps being TRBD1 or TRBD2 (5 bases each). CDR1 and CDR2 (germline): MGHRA, YSYEKL. There are 15 residues in the CDR3. Deletions cut 0 bases from V and 1 base from J, with 10 bases between. The CDR3 region has the DNA TGCGCCAGCAGCCAAGATATATGGGGGTCCTACGAGCAGTACTTC. This encodes CASSQDIWGSYEQYF.

The chain couples TRBV29-1 to TRBJ2-5; either TRBD1 or TRBD2 may supply D (6 bases each). Trimming left V 3 bases short and J 0 bases short, with 20 bases between. CDR3 length equals 17 residues. Germline CDR1 SQVTM, CDR2 ANQGSEA. CDR3 protein: CSVDPGGGGTNQETQYF. The CDR3 region has the DNA TGCAGCGTTGATCCGGGTGGGGGCGGGACGAACCAAGAGACCCAGTACTTC.

This chain joins TRBV27 and TRBJ2-1; 11 positions match TRBD2. The CDR3 is 17 amino acids. V dropped 1 base and J dropped 5; count of bases not matched to a gene: 7. Germline CDR1 is MNHEY and CDR2 is SMNVEV (reference sequence). In DNA, the CDR3 is TGTGCCAGCAGTTTATTACAGGGGACTAGCGGTAACAATGAGCAGTTCTTC. This codes for CASSLLQGTSGNNEQFF.

The V gene is TRBV10-3, the J gene TRBJ2-3; D call uncertain. Trimming took off 0 bases at V and 12 bases at J, with 7 bases between the two ends. Germline loops: CDR1 ENHRY, CDR2 SYGVKD. The CDR3 covers 11 residues. CDR3 DNA: TGTGCCATCAGTGAGTCGGGAATTCAGTATTTT. The encoded protein is CAISESGIQYF.

The rearrangement joins TRBV6-1 to TRBJ1-2; D remains unclear. CDR1 is MNHNS, CDR2 SASEGT, per germline. V gave up 1 base and J gave up 6 bases, with 15 bases separating them. The CDR3 spans 15 residues. CDR3 in amino acids: CASSEEVSDVNGYTF. In DNA form, the CDR3 reads TGTGCCAGCAGTGAAGAGGTATCGGACGTTAATGGCTACACCTTC.

The chain joins TRBV28 to TRBJ2-7; D is ambiguous. Per germline, CDR1 MDHEN and CDR2 SYDVKM. Deletions cut 5 bases from V and 7 bases from J, with 18 bases between. This CDR3 has 14 amino acids. The CDR3 is CASSPIHGSREQYF. In DNA, the CDR3 is TGTGCCAGCAGTCCAATCCACGGTTCCAGGGAGCAGTACTTC.

For this clonotype: The junction shows a germline mismatch at one end, possibly a read error. The chain couples TRBV6-5 to TRBJ2-1; 9 nucleotides agree with TRBD2. In germline, CDR1 is MNHEY, CDR2 SVGAGI. This CDR3 has 13 residues. This CDR3 is CAGSWREGNEQFF. For the CDR3, the DNA is TGTGCCGGCAGTTGGCGGGAGGGTAATGAGCAGTTCTTC.

DNA for the CDR3: TGTGCCAGCAGTCCCGGACAGTCAACTAATGAAAAACTGTTTTTT. As protein: CASSPGQSTNEKLFF. The V and J genes are TRBV2 and TRBJ1-4, with D possibly matching TRBD1 (6 bases). Germline CDR1 and CDR2: SNHLY and FYNNEI. Between the trimmed V and J ends, which lost 5 bases and 0 bases, there was a span of 10 bases. This CDR3 has 15 residues.

The rearrangement uses TRBV13 and TRBJ2-1, with 7 bases fitting TRBD1. V lost 4 bases to trimming and J lost 8 bases; unmatched junction nucleotides: 11. From germline, CDR1 is PRHDT and CDR2 FYEKMQ (reference sequence). The CDR3 has 15 residues. The DNA for the CDR3 is TGTGCCAGCAGCTCGACATCGACAGGGATCGATGAGCAGTTCTTC. Protein: CASSSTSTGIDEQFF.

The chain couples TRBV5-6 to TRBJ2-7; either TRBD1 or TRBD2 may fit D (6 bases each). V was shortened by 4 bases and J by 3 bases, with 14 bases between the two germline ends. CDR1 SGHDT and CDR2 YYEEEE come from the germline V gene. The CDR3 has 14 amino acids. CDR3 amino acids: CASSGEGEDYEQYF. As DNA, the CDR3 is TGTGCCAGCAGCGGAGAGGGGGAGGACTACGAGCAGTACTTC.

The chain joins TRBV7-9 to TRBJ2-7; TRBD1 might be the D (5 bases). With 1 base removed from V and 4 bases from J, the gap between germline ends came to 14 bases. Germline assignment: CDR1 SEHNR and CDR2 FQNEAQ (reference sequence). The CDR3 sequence is 15 residues long. CDR3 residues: CASSLVPMGPYEQYV. CDR3 nucleotide sequence: TGTGCCAGCAGCTTAGTTCCAATGGGGCCATACGAGCAGTACGTC.

The chain employs TRBV29-1 and TRBJ1-2; D might be TRBD1 (6 bases). V was clipped by 4 bases and J by 8 bases, with 14 bases between them. The CDR3 has 12 amino acids. Germline V gene data show CDR1 as SQVTM and CDR2 as ANQGSEA. The CDR3, as DNA: TGCAGCGTTGGGACAGTTGCTGAGGGCTACACCTTC. Its translation: CSVGTVAEGYTF.

The genes are TRBV7-9 and TRBJ2-1; weak D call: TRBD2 (6 bases). Trimming left V 5 bases short and J 4 bases short, with 15 bases between. The CDR3 spans 15 residues. Looked up from germline, CDR1 is SEHNR and CDR2 is FQNEAQ (reference sequence). CDR3 in DNA: TGTGCCAGCAGCCCGGGGGTGGCGGTGTACAATGAGCAGTTCTTC. This gives the protein CASSPGVAVYNEQFF.

The chain couples TRBV28 to TRBJ2-7, with D unclear. The CDR3 is 11 amino acids. Germline-derived CDR1 and CDR2 are MDHEN and SYDVKM. V lost 6 bases and J lost 3, with 6 bases in between. This CDR3 is CASSRGYEQYV. The CDR3 coding sequence is TGTGCCAGCAGCCGAGGCTACGAGCAGTACGTC.

The chain is built from TRBV6-4 and TRBJ2-7; unclear D gene. The CDR3 extends over 11 amino acids. V was trimmed by 3 bases and J by 6 bases, leaving 6 bases between them. Germline V gives CDR1 MRHNA, CDR2 SNTAGT. The CDR3 DNA follows: TGTGCCAGCAGTGATAGCTGCGAGCAGTACGTC. The encoded protein is CASSDSCEQYV.

V and J are TRBV7-9 and TRBJ2-3; TRBD1 or TRBD2 may be the D gene (5 bases each). Trimming left V 6 bases short and J 10 bases short, with 14 bases between. CDR3 length: 12 amino acids. Germline V gene sequence: CDR1 SEHNR, CDR2 FQNEAQ (reference sequence). The CDR3 region has the DNA TGTGCCAGCAGAAAGGGGAGCGTTGCGCAGTATTTT. Its protein is CASRKGSVAQYF.

This clonotype was found once. The V call is TRBV27, the J call TRBJ2-5; 10 bases map to TRBD2. From germline, CDR1 is MNHEY and CDR2 SMNVEV (reference sequence). V was clipped by 4 bases and J by 4 bases; unmatched bases: 3. The CDR3 sequence is 14 residues long. In nucleotides, the CDR3 is TGTGCCAGCAGTTCAGCGGGAGGGGGAGAGACCCAGTACTTC. Protein sequence: CASSSAGGGETQYF.

This chain uses TRBV6-5 with TRBJ2-3, with D perhaps TRBD2 (6 bases). There are 15 residues in the CDR3. Between the trimmed V and J ends, which lost 4 bases and 5 bases, there was a span of 16 bases. Germline assignment: CDR1 MNHEY and CDR2 SVGAGI. The CDR3 bases are TGTGCCAGCAGTTCCACGGGACTCCTGGGAGATACGCAGTATTTT. Residues: CASSSTGLLGDTQYF.

This clonotype was detected only once. V and J are TRBV7-9 and TRBJ2-7; TRBD1 matches 7 bases. J was trimmed by 3 bases and V by 5 bases; bases with no gene match: 13. The CDR3 is made up of 16 amino acids. CDR1 is SEHNR and CDR2 is FQNEAQ in the germline V gene (reference sequence). The CDR3 reads CASSDTSGQIIYEQYF. CDR3 coding DNA: TGTGCCAGCAGCGACACCTCGGGACAGATAATCTACGAGCAGTACTTC.

This chain links TRBV13 with TRBJ1-1; 10 nucleotides line up with TRBD1. The V and J ends lost 0 bases and 3 bases, in that order; junction bases with no gene match: 4. Per germline, CDR1 PRHDT and CDR2 FYEKMQ (reference sequence). This CDR3 has 16 amino acids. Written as DNA, the CDR3 is TGTGCCAGCAGCTTAGGCCCCGGGACAGGGGACACTGAAGCTTTCTTT. Amino acid sequence: CASSLGPGTGDTEAFF.